The 8 T cell receptor beta chains below all came from one sample that was sequenced in a study of blood T cell repertoires in COVID-19. This table comes from immunoSEQ multiplex PCR, and its TCRdb copy is limited to in-frame clones, with some not included. The sample yields 200,000 to 300,000 clones, approximately 80% seen once. Sequenced material: peripheral blood. The receptor source for this set is a man aged 40-50 years who had recovered from COVID-19.

This clone was seen only once. This chain links TRBV19 with TRBJ2-5; D is perhaps TRBD2 (6 bases). Trimming left V 4 bases short and J 2 bases short, with 17 bases between. This CDR3 is built from 16 residues. Germline lookup yields CDR1 LNHDA and CDR2 SQIVND (reference sequence). CDR3 loop: CASSTGGLNRQETQYF. DNA of the CDR3: TGTGCCAGTAGTACAGGCGGACTAAACCGACAAGAGACCCAGTACTTC.

The V gene is TRBV12-3 or TRBV12-4, the J gene TRBJ2-7, with a possible D match to TRBD2 (5 bases). Trimming pared 3 bases from V and 6 bases from J, leaving 9 bases between. This CDR3 is 12 amino acids long. CDR3 coding DNA: TGTGCCAGCAGTTTCGACGGGGTCGAGCAGTACTTC. It encodes CASSFDGVEQYF.

J is TRBJ2-4 and V is TRBV19, with TRBD2 identical over 7 bases. The V gene's germline CDR1 is LNHDA and CDR2 SQIVND (reference sequence). The CDR3 is made up of 13 amino acids. V shed 8 bases and J 7 bases; nucleotides not matched to a gene: 8. CDR3 residues: CASGGGVGNIQYF. The CDR3 nucleotides are TGTGCCAGTGGTGGGGGGGTAGGTAACATTCAGTACTTC.

The chain combines TRBV18 with TRBJ1-1; D remains ambiguous. Germline loops: CDR1 KGHSH, CDR2 LQKENI. V lost 8 bases to trimming and J lost 3 bases, with 16 bases between them. This CDR3 spans 14 amino acids. This CDR3 is CASTATRMDTEAFF. CDR3 DNA: TGTGCCAGCACCGCGACACGTATGGACACTGAAGCTTTCTTT.

V gene TRBV18 combines with J gene TRBJ2-7; 9 bases map to TRBD1. Trimming at V came to 4 bases and at J to 5 bases, leaving 9 bases not matched to a gene. Germline-derived CDR1 and CDR2 are KGHSH and LQKENI. The CDR3 is 15 amino acids. The chain's CDR3 is CASSHPGQGQNEQYF. The CDR3 DNA follows: TGTGCCAGCTCACATCCGGGACAGGGTCAAAACGAGCAGTACTTC. Full variable domain (remainder filled in from reference TRBV18 and TRBJ2-7): NAGVMQNPRHLVRRRGQEARLRCSPMKGHSHVYWYRQLPEEGLKFMVYLQKENIIDESGMPKERFSAEFPKEGPSILRIQQVVRGDSAAYFCASSHPGQGQNEQYFGPGTRLTVT.

This clone was counted between two and nine times. The chain links TRBV2 to TRBJ2-7; D possibly corresponds to TRBD1 (6 bases). Germline V gene data show CDR1 as SNHLY and CDR2 as FYNNEI. CDR3 length: 13 residues. Trimming removed 7 bases at V and 3 bases at J, with 13 bases between. CDR3 loop: CASNHREGYEQYF. In nucleotides, the CDR3 is TGTGCCAGCAACCACAGGGAAGGCTACGAGCAGTACTTC.

The chain recombines TRBV6-5 with TRBJ1-1; D is ambiguous. Between the trimmed V and J ends, which lost 6 bases and 0 bases, there was a span of 11 bases. Germline assignment: CDR1 MNHEY and CDR2 SVGAGI. The CDR3 length is 14 residues. In DNA form, the CDR3 reads TGTGCCAGCAGCACTCGGTTCATGAACACTGAAGCTTTCTTT. It translates to CASSTRFMNTEAFF.

The V and J genes are TRBV3-1 (or the pseudogene TRBV3-2) and TRBJ2-5, with 12 bases aligning to TRBD2. V gave up 2 bases and J gave up 3 bases; unmatched junction bases: 4. The CDR3 has 16 amino acids. The germline V gene has CDR1 LGHDT and CDR2 YNNKEL (reference sequence). CDR3 coding DNA: TGTGCCAGCAGCCAAACCCCTAGCGGGAGGGAAGAGACCCAGTACTTC. It translates to CASSQTPSGREETQYF.